This TCR beta chain was retrieved from a study of cytomegalovirus exposure and HLA in healthy donors. Primers: 60 Vbeta forward and 13 Jbeta reverse. The table came from immunoSEQ multiplex PCR; TCRdb's copy has only in-frame clones and leaves some out. This sample yields over 150,000 clones, of which over 70% are seen a single time; around 3% belongs to the top ten. CDR1 is MNHEY, CDR2 SMNVEV, per germline (reference sequence). The CDR3 covers 14 residues. Trimming at V came to 10 bases and at J to 5 bases, leaving 7 bases not matched to a gene. The receptor's source is a male donor in good health and CMV-seronegative. The V and J genes are TRBV27 and TRBJ2-2; the match to TRBD1 covers 10 bases. Sequencing was done on a sample of PBMCs. Here the CDR3 DNA reads TGTGCCACCCAGGGACAGGGGATTACCGGGGAGCTGTTTTTT. As protein: CATQGQGITGELFF.